What follows are 17 T cell receptor beta chains derived from one specimen sequenced in a study of T cells in women clearing cervical HPV infection. Measured with immunoSEQ multiplex PCR; TCRdb has only the in-frame clones, and not every one. The listing records some 30,000 clones. The source material was blood buffy coat. The receptors come from a woman aged 18 to 75 with a cervical HPV16 infection that either progressed to CIN3+ or cleared (not recorded which).

Notes on this clone: The read finishes 3 residues shy of the CDR3 end, and the germline J gene is used to complete it. J is TRBJ1-2 and V is TRBV19; a possible D gene is TRBD1 (6 bases). Germline loops: CDR1 LNHDA, CDR2 SQIVND (reference sequence). This CDR3 spans 14 amino acids. Incomplete CDR3 DNA: TGTGCCAGTAGTATACCCCAAAGGGGGAGTGAC. Protein sequence: CASSIPQRGSD. The entire CDR3 protein reads CASSIPQRGSDYTF.

On this clone itself: Read sequence stops 3 residues before the CDR3 end, and the germline J gene provides the missing end. The J gene is TRBJ2-2, the V gene TRBV6-2 or TRBV6-3, with 7 positions matching TRBD1. The CDR3 runs 15 residues. Germline V CDR1 and CDR2: MNHEY, SVGEGT. The sequenced CDR3 bases are TGTGCCAGCAGTAGGGGACAGAAGCTTAATGAAAAG. This codes for CASSRGQKLNEK. The full CDR3 reads CASSRGQKLNEKLFF.

Of note for this clone: The read terminates 3 residues ahead of where the CDR3 ends, so the germline J gene completes it. The rearrangement uses TRBV19 and TRBJ2-1; 8 bases fit TRBD1. The V gene end was trimmed by 5 bases and the J gene end by 7 bases; junction bases not matched to a gene: 7. In germline, CDR1 is LNHDA, CDR2 SQIVND (reference sequence). This CDR3 comprises 14 residues. CDR3 sequence: CASSRYRGDNEQFF. Partial CDR3 DNA: TGTGCCAGTAGTCGATACAGGGGGGATAATGAG.

Note on this clone: The read falls 3 residues short of the CDR3 end, and the missing part is taken from the germline J gene. The chain has TRBV5-1 and TRBJ1-1, with 9 bases fitting TRBD1. The CDR3 runs to 15 residues. J gave up 4 bases and V 0 bases, and 4 bases lay outside the gene matches. The germline gives CDR1 SGHRS, CDR2 YFSETQ. The CDR3 bases that were read are TGCGCCAGCAGCTTGGCCGGACAGGGGAGCACTGAA. Encoded protein: CASSLAGQGSTE. The CDR3 in full is CASSLAGQGSTEAFF.

A note on this clone: The DNA ends 3 residues before the CDR3 does, and the rest of the CDR3 is filled in from the germline J gene. The V call is TRBV7-2, the J call TRBJ1-2; D gene uncertain. The CDR3 has 12 residues. The germline gives CDR1 SGHTA, CDR2 FQGNSA. CDR3 region: CASSRDLVDYTF. The DNA read from the CDR3 is TGTGCCAGCAGCCGAGATCTAGTCGAC.

As concerns this clone: The read is 3 residues too short to cover the CDR3 end, so that end is filled in from the germline J gene. The V gene is TRBV7-2, the J gene TRBJ1-2; 11 nucleotides align to TRBD1. J gave up 5 bases and V 4 bases, and 3 bases lay outside the gene matches. The CDR3 covers 14 residues. Germline V gene sequence: CDR1 SGHTA, CDR2 FQGNSA. The CDR3 bases that were read are TGTGCCAGCAGCTCGGACAGGGGGCCTTATGGC. Translated: CASSSDRGPYG. From start to end, the CDR3 is CASSSDRGPYGYTF.

In regard to this clone: The read ends 3 residues early relative to the CDR3; the germline J gene fills the gap. The J gene is TRBJ1-5, the V gene TRBV7-2, with D possibly TRBD1 on 5 matching bases. Deletions cut 5 bases from V and 3 bases from J, with 14 bases between. The CDR3 is made up of 15 amino acids. CDR1 SGHTA and CDR2 FQGNSA come from the germline V gene. The sequenced part of the CDR3 DNA is TGTGCCAGCAGCCAGGGCCCGGGAATCAATCAGCCC. Translation: CASSQGPGINQP. In full, the CDR3 reads CASSQGPGINQPQHF.

As for this clone: The read ends 3 residues early relative to the CDR3; the germline J gene fills the gap. The chain carries TRBV7-2 and TRBJ2-2; D remains unclear. This CDR3 has 12 residues. Deletions cut 2 bases from V and 6 bases from J, with 4 bases between. Germline V gene lookup returns CDR1 SGHTA and CDR2 FQGNSA. The CDR3 bases that were read are TGTGCCAGCAGCTTATCCGCCGGGGAG. It specifies CASSLSAGE. The full CDR3 is CASSLSAGELFF.

This clone is deemed medium-sized by its frequency. Read data end 3 residues before the CDR3 end; the end is taken from the germline J gene. V is TRBV7-9 and J is TRBJ2-5; no firm D call. From germline, CDR1 is SEHNR and CDR2 FQNEAQ (reference sequence). This CDR3 region has 12 residues. V dropped 4 bases and J dropped 3 bases, with 6 bases sitting between them. The covered CDR3 bases are TGTGCCAGCAGCTCTGTTGAAGAGACC. It is translated as CASSSVEET. The full CDR3 reads CASSSVEETQYF.

Worth noting for this clone: The read terminates 3 residues ahead of where the CDR3 ends, so the germline J gene completes it. The chain is built from TRBV5-1 and TRBJ2-1, with 7 bases lining up with TRBD1. Germline V gene sequence: CDR1 SGHRS, CDR2 YFSETQ. J gave up 5 bases and V 4 bases, and 9 bases lay outside the gene matches. The CDR3 length is 15 residues. Partial CDR3 DNA: TGCGCCAGCAGCAAACTCGGGACAGAGAACAATGAG. It encodes CASSKLGTENNE. The full CDR3 is CASSKLGTENNEQFF. Looking up the rest from reference TRBV5-1 and TRBJ2-1 gives the full variable domain: KAGVTQTPRYLIKTRGQQVTLSCSPISGHRSVSWYQQTPGQGLQFLFEYFSETQRNKGNFPGRFSGRQFSNSRSEMNVSTLELGDSALYLCASSKLGTENNEQFFGPGTRLTVL.

Notes on this clone: The missing CDR3 end, 3 residues past where the read stops, is filled in from the germline J gene. The chain recombines TRBV7-2 with TRBJ2-7, with D unresolved. The germline CDR1 and CDR2 sequences are SGHTA and FQGNSA. Trimming pared 6 bases from V and 3 bases from J, leaving 12 bases between. The CDR3 totals 13 residues. The part of the CDR3 DNA that was read is TGTGCCAGCAGTCGACTCAGAGACTACGAG. Protein product: CASSRLRDYE. The entire CDR3 sequence reads CASSRLRDYEQYF.

Regarding this clone: Read data end 3 residues before the CDR3 end; the end is taken from the germline J gene. V usage is TRBV7-3 and J usage is TRBJ1-2; possible D gene TRBD1, 6 bases. CDR3 size: 15 residues. The V gene's germline CDR1 is SGHTA and CDR2 FQGTGA. The DNA read from the CDR3 is TGTGCCAGCAGCTCCCGCCATGGGGGCGCGGGCGGC. It codes for CASSSRHGGAGG. The entire CDR3 is CASSSRHGGAGGYTF.

With respect to this clone: Read coverage stops 3 residues before the CDR3 terminus; the germline J gene supplies the remainder. This rearrangement joins TRBV4-1 to TRBJ2-3; 10 nucleotides align to TRBD2. The CDR3 covers 16 residues. The ends lost 4 bases at V and 1 base at J; junction bases unmatched: 5. The germline V gene encodes CDR1 MGHRA and CDR2 YSYEKL. CDR3 DNA, as far as it was read: TGCGCCAGCAGCCTACCTCTAGCGGGGGGCACAGATACG. This translates into CASSLPLAGGTDT. The complete CDR3 sequence is CASSLPLAGGTDTQYF.

With regard to this clone: The CDR3 end lies 3 residues beyond the end of the read and is filled in from the germline J gene. V is TRBV6-2 or TRBV6-3 and J is TRBJ2-1, with D perhaps matching TRBD1 (5 bases). This CDR3 spans 16 amino acids. V was clipped by 6 bases and J by 4 bases, with 19 bases between them. Germline V CDR1 and CDR2: MNHEY, SVGEGT. The CDR3 sequence: CASRYTWGPLYNEQFF. The sequenced part of the CDR3 DNA is TGTGCCAGCAGGTATACGTGGGGCCCTCTATACAATGAG.

Details on this clone: The read ends 3 residues before the CDR3 terminus; that terminus is restored from the germline J gene. V gene TRBV18 combines with J gene TRBJ2-1, with 7 bases fitting TRBD1. The CDR3 is 16 residues long. CDR1 is KGHSH and CDR2 is LQKENI in the germline V gene. Trimming took 6 bases from V and 9 from J; bases not matched to a gene: 17. The DNA read from the CDR3 is TGTGCCAGCTCTGGGTACTTGACAGGGATGGGCGGTGAG. Translating gives CASSGYLTGMGGE. The entire CDR3 protein is CASSGYLTGMGGEQFF.

By frequency, this clone registers medium-sized. Read coverage stops 3 residues before the CDR3 terminus; the germline J gene supplies the remainder. The chain is built from TRBV10-3 and TRBJ2-3; 15 bases are a match to TRBD2. V shed 5 bases, J shed 2 bases, and the junction held 5 bases outside the gene matches. CDR3 size: 17 residues. Per the germline V gene, CDR1 is ENHRY and CDR2 is SYGVKD. The sequenced CDR3 bases are TGTGCCATCAGTCCCGGACTAGCGGGGGGGATCACAGATACG. Its translation is CAISPGLAGGITDT. The CDR3 in full is CAISPGLAGGITDTQYF.

Details on this clone: The read ends 3 residues shy of where the CDR3 ends; the end is completed using the germline J gene. The chain uses TRBV19 and TRBJ1-2, with 9 nucleotides matching TRBD1. The CDR3 has 12 amino acids. With 10 bases clipped from V and 7 bases from J, the junction kept 7 bases outside the gene matches. From germline, CDR1 is LNHDA and CDR2 SQIVND (reference sequence). The CDR3 region is CATKQGALGYTF. CDR3 DNA (partial): TGTGCCACAAAACAGGGGGCGCTTGGC.